A single sample gave rise to the 16 T cell receptor beta chains below, sequenced in a study of blood T cell repertoires in COVID-19. Generated by immunoSEQ multiplex PCR, the TCRdb table keeps only in-frame clones and is missing some. The data show 290,000 or so clones, 87% seen once. The material sequenced was peripheral blood. These receptors came from a man younger than 35 with active or convalescent COVID-19.

The rearrangement joins TRBV21-1 to TRBJ2-5; no DNA check was done on the table's D call, TRBD2. TRBV21-1 is marked as a pseudogene. This CDR3 is built from 15 residues. The CDR3 DNA reads as TGTGCCAGCATAAATAAGAGGACTACTCAAGAGACCCAGTACTTC. Residues: CASINKRTTQETQYF.

The gene calls are TRBV7-9 and TRBJ1-1, with a weak D call TRBD1 (6 bases). V lost 5 bases, J lost 5 bases, and 18 bases lay in between. CDR3 length: 15 residues. Germline CDR1 and CDR2: SEHNR and FQNEAQ (reference sequence). The chain's CDR3 is CASSARTDPGTEAFF. For the CDR3, the DNA is TGTGCCAGCAGCGCAAGGACAGACCCGGGGACTGAAGCTTTCTTT.

This clone was recorded once. The rearrangement uses TRBV5-1 and TRBJ2-3; tentatively, D is TRBD2 (5 bases). This CDR3 is 15 amino acids long. Trimming cost V 0 bases and J 2 bases, with 10 bases left between them. From germline, CDR1 is SGHRS and CDR2 YFSETQ. The CDR3 region has the DNA TGCGCCAGCAGCTTGGAAGCGGACCCCACAGATACGCAGTATTTT. Amino acid sequence: CASSLEADPTDTQYF.

This clone was detected once. In nucleotides, the CDR3 is TGCAGCGTTGACCAGGGGGACGGCTACACCTTC. Amino acids: CSVDQGDGYTF. V usage is TRBV29-1 and J usage is TRBJ1-2; 7 nucleotides match TRBD1. The CDR3 runs to 11 residues. J gave up 8 bases and V 3 bases, and 3 bases lay outside the gene matches. Germline V gene lookup returns CDR1 SQVTM and CDR2 ANQGSEA.

J is TRBJ2-3 and V is TRBV4-3; 10 bases are a match to TRBD2. The CDR3 length is 18 residues. V gave up 0 bases and J gave up 4 bases; unmatched junction bases: 10. The germline CDR1 and CDR2 sequences are LGHNA and YSLEER. Written as DNA, the CDR3 is TGCGCCAGCAGCCAAGAAACGGTAGCGGGGGGATACTCAGATACGCAGTATTTT. As protein: CASSQETVAGGYSDTQYF.

The chain combines TRBV18 with TRBJ2-7; D perhaps matches TRBD2 (6 bases). V was clipped by 3 bases and J by 3 bases, with 9 bases between them. The length of the CDR3 is 13 residues. CDR1 KGHSH and CDR2 LQKENI come from the germline V gene. In DNA form, the CDR3 reads TGTGCCAGCTCACCGCAGGGAGGCTACGAGCAGTACTTC. Translation: CASSPQGGYEQYF.

The chain has TRBV5-4 and TRBJ2-3; the match to TRBD1 covers 7 bases. Germline trimming cut 4 bases from V and 4 bases from J; bases unmatched to any gene: 6. Germline V gives CDR1 SGHNT, CDR2 YYREEE (reference sequence). CDR3 length equals 14 residues. In nucleotides, the CDR3 is TGTGCCAGCAGCGCACGACAGGGTGCAGATACGCAGTATTTT. Translation gives CASSARQGADTQYF.

The rearrangement uses TRBV4-1 and TRBJ1-3; 9 bases line up with TRBD1. The V gene's germline CDR1 is MGHRA and CDR2 YSYEKL. After removal of 4 bases from V and 8 bases from J, the junction contained 9 bases not matched to a gene. This CDR3 contains 15 residues. The CDR3 DNA is TGCGCCAGCAGCCGCGACCCGGGACAGGGTTACACCATATATTTT. Protein sequence: CASSRDPGQGYTIYF.

The CDR3 is CASSLEGLAGNEQFF. For the CDR3, the DNA is TGCGCCAGCAGCTTAGAAGGACTAGCGGGCAATGAGCAGTTCTTC. The rearrangement links TRBV5-1 to TRBJ2-1; 11 nucleotides align to TRBD2. The CDR3 is 15 residues long. The V gene end was trimmed by 2 bases and the J gene end by 6 bases; junction bases not matched to a gene: 4. The germline CDR1 and CDR2 sequences are SGHRS and YFSETQ. The entire variable domain, with the rest obtained from reference TRBV5-1 and TRBJ2-1, is as follows: KAGVTQTPRYLIKTRGQQVTLSCSPISGHRSVSWYQQTPGQGLQFLFEYFSETQRNKGNFPGRFSGRQFSNSRSEMNVSTLELGDSALYLCASSLEGLAGNEQFFGPGTRLTVL.

The chain joins TRBV6-4 to TRBJ1-1; D remains ambiguous. The CDR3 has 13 residues. Trimming stripped 5 bases from V and 1 base from J, with 8 bases between. Germline CDR1 MRHNA, CDR2 SNTAGT. The CDR3 nucleotides are TGTGCCAGCAGTTTTCAGGAGAACACTGAAGCTTTCTTT. It yields the protein CASSFQENTEAFF.

The CDR3: CASSGKTGSYEQYF. Here the CDR3 DNA reads TGTGCCAGCAGCGGTAAGACAGGGAGCTACGAGCAGTACTTC. The chain recombines TRBV5-5 with TRBJ2-7, with 7 nucleotides matching TRBD1. V shed 4 bases and J 3 bases; nucleotides not matched to a gene: 7. CDR3 length equals 14 residues. Germline V gene data show CDR1 as SGHKS and CDR2 as YYEKEE (reference sequence).

The chain couples TRBV10-3 to TRBJ1-2; TRBD1 matches at 9 bases. This CDR3 region has 13 residues. Germline CDR1 ENHRY, CDR2 SYGVKD. After removal of 4 bases from V and 5 bases from J, the junction contained 2 bases not matched to a gene. The CDR3 region has the DNA TGTGCCATCAGTGGGACAGGGGAATATGGCTACACCTTC. Amino acid sequence: CAISGTGEYGYTF.

The chain uses TRBV7-6 and TRBJ2-1; D might be TRBD1 (6 bases). The V gene lost 3 bases and the J gene lost 2 bases, with 11 bases spanning the gap. The CDR3 runs to 15 residues. Looked up from germline, CDR1 is SGHVS and CDR2 is FNYEAQ. The CDR3 nucleotides are TGTGCCAGCAGCTTCTTAGGACAGACCTACAATGAGCAGTTCTTC. The encoded protein is CASSFLGQTYNEQFF.

V and J are TRBV6-5 and TRBJ2-7, with D maybe TRBD2 (6 bases). The germline CDR1 and CDR2 sequences are MNHEY and SVGAGI. Trimming removed 7 bases at V and 0 bases at J, with 16 bases between. The CDR3 runs to 15 residues. The CDR3 nucleotides are TGTGCCAGCACCCCCCTGCTCGGGAGCTCCTACGAGCAGTACTTC. Its translation is CASTPLLGSSYEQYF.

CDR3 nucleotides: TGTGCCAGCAGCTTAGAGTGGGGAGGGGGCCAAGAGACCCAGTACTTC. This translates into CASSLEWGGGQETQYF. The chain combines TRBV7-8 with TRBJ2-5; D may be TRBD2 (7 bases). Trimming left V 1 base short and J 1 base short, with 13 bases between. Germline assignment: CDR1 SGHVS and CDR2 FQNEAQ. CDR3 length: 16 amino acids.

V usage is TRBV19 and J usage is TRBJ1-5, with D uncertain. CDR1 LNHDA and CDR2 SQIVND come from the germline V gene (reference sequence). The CDR3 has 16 residues. The V end was cut by 1 base, the J end by 5 bases, with 15 bases between. CDR3 bases: TGTGCCAGTAGTATAGGATTCGACAACTCCTATCAGCCCCAGCATTTT. Its protein is CASSIGFDNSYQPQHF. Full variable domain (rest looked up from reference TRBV19 and TRBJ1-5): DGGITQSPKYLFRKEGQNVTLSCEQNLNHDAMYWYRQDPGQGLRLIYYSQIVNDFQKGDIAEGYSVSREKKESFPLTVTSAQKNPTAFYLCASSIGFDNSYQPQHFGDGTRLSIL.